The entry below describes one T cell receptor (beta chain). This sample was taken from a study of blood T cell repertoires in COVID-19. Whole-study context: Sites in the United States, Italy and Spain provided acute and convalescent COVID-19 samples. Sample material is recorded as cDNA or gDNA derived from T cells, B-cell-depleted T cells, or PBMCs.

This CDR3 has 16 residues. V gave up 2 bases and J gave up 1 base; unmatched junction bases: 4. Germline V gives CDR1 MNHEY, CDR2 SVGAGI. Study processing details: Quantification of nucleated cells was approximated via reference gene primer amplification. Profiled with immunoSEQ multiplex PCR; TCRdb holds only in-frame clones, not every one. From that table come the V and J calls and clone size; the DNA was used to work out D and trimming. Among 280,000 or so clones, approximately 83% were seen once, and the ten largest hold approximately 2.2%. This sequence originates from a woman aged 25 to 39 who had recovered from COVID-19. The sequenced material came from peripheral blood. The V gene is TRBV6-5, the J gene TRBJ2-1; 8 nucleotides agree with TRBD2. The CDR3, as DNA: TGTGCCAGCAGTTACGGCGGGGGGCCTTCCTACAATGAGCAGTTCTTC. Translation: CASSYGGGPSYNEQFF.